This TCR beta chain was sequenced during a study of beta chain features in type 1 diabetes. Findings and limits, study-wide: When Type 1 diabetes patients were examined, their TCRB CDR3s proved moderately but significantly shorter in all four CD4+ subsets. Patients' naive, central memory and Treg TCRB repertoires seemed closer to one another than those of healthy donors. VDJ junctions in type 1 diabetes patients carried more deletions and fewer insertions.

Investigators reverse transcribed all isolated RNA, so they sequenced expressed TCRB transcripts. Repertoires were generated with immunoSEQ multiplex PCR, while TCRdb's copy carries only in-frame clones and drops some. The sample lists around 260,000 clones, approximately 25% seen once, with around 0.013% in the top ten. A word on this clone: Antigen: not known.

This CDR3 region has 15 residues. Per the germline V gene, CDR1 is SGDLS and CDR2 is YYNGEE. Trimming cost V 0 bases and J 12 bases; bases outside gene matches: 9. The chain carries TRBV9 and TRBJ2-4, with TRBD2 matching 10 bases. Sample: naive CD4+ T cells from blood. This receptor was obtained from a woman aged 25 to 45 with type 1 diabetes. CDR3 region: CASSVDLAGDRDQYF. CDR3 nucleotide sequence: TGTGCCAGCAGCGTAGATCTAGCGGGAGATCGGGATCAGTACTTC.